This section outlines one T cell receptor beta chain sequence together with its context. These data are taken from a study of blood T cell repertoires in COVID-19. Study-wide context: Samples of COVID-19 (acute and convalescent) were obtained from the United States, Italy and Spain. PBMCs, B-cell-depleted T cells, or T cells were the source of the cDNA or gDNA that made up the material.

In the original analysis: For nucleated cells, counts were estimated from reference gene primer amplification. Method: immunoSEQ multiplex PCR; TCRdb's copy keeps in-frame clones and lacks some. Clone size and V and J calls were adopted from that table, with D and trimming inferred from the DNA. The sample gives 200,000 to 250,000 clones, more than 70% of which show up once; roughly a sixth is in the top ten. Those enrolled in Seattle joined during active infection and were followed longitudinally afterward. There are 14 residues in the CDR3. V lost 4 bases, J lost 3 bases, and 5 bases stayed unmatched. CDR1 is SNHLY and CDR2 is FYNNEI in the germline V gene.

The sequencing sample was made of peripheral blood. The genes are TRBV2 and TRBJ2-5, with 7 bases matching TRBD2. The TCR originated in a man aged 50-60 years with COVID-19, enrolled during active disease. CDR3 sequence (DNA): TGTGCCAGCAGTGGTCGCCTAGCGGAAGAGACCCAGTACTTC. It yields the protein CASSGRLAEETQYF. Variable domain in full (rest from reference TRBV2 and TRBJ2-5): EPEVTQTPSHQVTQMGQEVILRCVPISNHLYFYWYRQILGQKVEFLVSFYNNEISEKSEIFDDQFSVERPDGSNFTLKIRSTKLEDSAMYFCASSGRLAEETQYFGPGTRLLVL.